This TCR beta chain was sequenced for a study of blood T cell repertoires in COVID-19. Study in general: The study drew acute and convalescent COVID-19 samples from the United States, Italy and Spain. Sources were T cells, B-cell-depleted T cells, or PBMCs; the material itself was cDNA or gDNA.

How the authors handled the data: The authors estimated nucleated cell counts from reference gene primer amplification. Here immunoSEQ multiplex PCR was the method, and the copy in TCRdb shows in-frame clones only, minus some. D and trimming were read from the DNA, whereas the V and J calls and clone size are those reported in that table. The sample contains hundreds of thousands of clones, approximately 90% of which appear only once. Trimming cost V 0 bases and J 4 bases, with 16 bases left between them. Germline V gene data show CDR1 as SGDLS and CDR2 as YYNGEE. This CDR3 is 17 amino acids long. The chain joins TRBV9 to TRBJ2-2; a weak D match, TRBD2 (6 bases). The clonotype originates from a woman aged 25 to 39 with active or convalescent COVID-19. The sequenced sample consisted of peripheral blood. The DNA for the CDR3 is TGTGCCAGCAGCGTAGCCCGAACTAGCTTGCGCACCGGGGAGCTGTTTTTT. This gives the protein CASSVARTSLRTGELFF.